One and the same sample provided the 30 T cell receptor beta chains below, sequenced in a study of human T cells and chemical hapten exposure. Time point specified: pre-sensitization, week 0. Treatment indicated: therapeutic diphenylcyclopropenone sensitization with weekly scalp DPC. TCRdb redid the calling of the RACE reads with MiXCR, one entry per CDR3 protein. The table records some 300,000 distinct CDR3 sequences, 5.5% of them present only once. This specimen consisted of whole blood, obtained in connection with sensitization to the hapten diphenylcyclopropenone (DPC). The receptor source for this set is a woman younger than 35 with alopecia areata. Some clones in this sample may be carry-over from other donors' samples.

This clonotype was seen at least ten times. The rearrangement joins TRBV4-2 to TRBJ2-1, with TRBD1 identical over 8 bases. The length of the CDR3 is 17 residues. The trim removed 0 bases at V and 3 bases at J, leaving 7 bases unmatched. Looked up from germline, CDR1 is LGHNA and CDR2 is YNFKEQ. CDR3: CASSQELQGGHYNEQFF. Here the CDR3 DNA reads TGTGCCAGCAGCCAAGAGCTACAGGGGGGACACTACAATGAGCAGTTCTTC.

The CDR3 region is CASSEIPNGETQYF. The DNA of the CDR3 is TGCGCCAGCAGCGAAATACCAAATGGGGAGACCCAGTACTTC. This rearrangement joins TRBV5-1 to TRBJ2-5; no clear D gene. Trimming took 4 bases from V and 5 from J, leaving 15 bases between them. The V gene's germline CDR1 is SGHRS and CDR2 YFSETQ. The CDR3 is 14 residues long.

This clonotype came up many times. V usage is TRBV18 and J usage is TRBJ1-2; 9 bases match TRBD1. CDR1 and CDR2 from the germline V gene are KGHSH and LQKENI. V lost 0 bases to trimming and J lost 7 bases; unmatched junction nucleotides: 3. This CDR3 is built from 14 residues. CDR3: CASSPPGQGGGYTF. As DNA, the CDR3 is TGTGCCAGCTCACCACCGGGACAGGGAGGTGGCTACACCTTC.

For the CDR3, the DNA is TGTGCCAGCAGTTACACAGGGGGCAATTCACCCCTCCACTTT. It encodes CASSYTGGNSPLHF. The rearrangement links TRBV6-6 to TRBJ1-6; 9 bases are a match to TRBD1. The junction had 0 bases not matched to a gene; V was cut back by 2 bases and J by 7 bases. Germline V gene sequence: CDR1 MNHNY, CDR2 SVGAGI (reference sequence). This CDR3 is built from 14 residues.

This clonotype was counted ten times or more. The rearrangement uses TRBV5-1 and TRBJ2-2; possible D gene TRBD1, 6 bases. CDR3 size: 14 residues. From germline, CDR1 is SGHRS and CDR2 YFSETQ. V lost 3 bases and J 4 bases, leaving 10 bases between the germline ends. The CDR3 DNA sequence: TGCGCCAGCAGCTGGGGACAAATCACCGGGGAGCTGTTTTTT. Amino acid sequence: CASSWGQITGELFF. The whole variable domain, remainder taken from reference TRBV5-1 and TRBJ2-2, is KAGVTQTPRYLIKTRGQQVTLSCSPISGHRSVSWYQQTPGQGLQFLFEYFSETQRNKGNFPGRFSGRQFSNSRSEMNVSTLELGDSALYLCASSWGQITGELFFGEGSRLTVL.

The chain uses TRBV24-1 and TRBJ2-1, with D tentatively TRBD2 (7 bases). CDR3 length equals 15 residues. CDR1 KGHDR and CDR2 SFDVKD come from the germline V gene. The V end lost 0 bases, the J end lost 4 bases, and 9 bases lay between the germline ends. The CDR3 coding sequence is TGTGCCACCAGTGATTTGAGGGGGGGATACAATGAGCAGTTCTTC. The encoded protein is CATSDLRGGYNEQFF.

This clonotype was seen at least ten times. The chain uses TRBV4-2 and TRBJ2-7, with D perhaps TRBD2 (6 bases). The CDR3 is made up of 16 amino acids. Deletions cut 0 bases from V and 0 bases from J, with 12 bases between. Germline V gene lookup returns CDR1 LGHNA and CDR2 YNFKEQ. For the CDR3, the DNA is TGTGCCAGCAGCCAAGAAGGCGGGGAGAGCTCCTACGAGCAGTACTTC. As protein: CASSQEGGESSYEQYF.

This clonotype was observed a few times. This sequence joins TRBV4-1 and TRBJ2-6; 9 bases fit TRBD1. CDR1 and CDR2 (germline): MGHRA, YSYEKL. Trimming took 4 bases from V and 10 from J; bases not matched to a gene: 8. This CDR3 spans 15 amino acids. The DNA of the CDR3 is TGCGCCAGCAGCCCCACCGGGACAGGGAGTAACGTCCTGACTTTC. It specifies CASSPTGTGSNVLTF.

This clonotype was seen many times. The J gene is TRBJ2-5, the V gene TRBV28; 16 nucleotides agree with TRBD2. Germline CDR1 MDHEN, CDR2 SYDVKM. After removal of 5 bases from V and 8 bases from J, the junction contained 5 bases not matched to a gene. CDR3 size: 15 residues. CDR3 in DNA: TGTGCCAGCAGTCCGGGACTAGCGGGGGGGGGCACCCAGTACTTC. It translates to CASSPGLAGGGTQYF.

This clonotype came up a few times. This chain links TRBV24-1 with TRBJ1-1, with 7 bases lining up with TRBD1. This CDR3 has 12 residues. The germline V gene encodes CDR1 KGHDR and CDR2 SFDVKD. Trimming at V came to 4 bases and at J to 5 bases, leaving 0 bases not matched to a gene. This chain's CDR3 is CATSEQGTEAFF. For the CDR3, the DNA is TGTGCCACCAGTGAACAGGGGACTGAAGCTTTCTTT.

This clonotype was detected only a few times. The chain is built from TRBV7-9 and TRBJ2-1; 7 bases map to TRBD2. The CDR3 has 15 amino acids. The germline V gene encodes CDR1 SEHNR and CDR2 FQNEAQ (reference sequence). V shed 5 bases, J shed 0 bases, and the junction held 4 bases outside the gene matches. CDR3 nucleotide sequence: TGTGCCAGCAGCCCCGGGGGGTACTCCTACAATGAGCAGTTCTTC. Translation: CASSPGGYSYNEQFF.

This rearrangement joins TRBV24-1 to TRBJ2-1, with a tentative D call TRBD1 (6 bases). CDR1 KGHDR and CDR2 SFDVKD come from the germline V gene. V was trimmed by 7 bases and J by 4 bases, leaving 13 bases between them. The CDR3 extends over 14 amino acids. CDR3 in amino acids: CATRDKGEYNEQFF. The CDR3 DNA reads as TGTGCCACCAGGGATAAGGGGGAGTACAATGAGCAGTTCTTC.

This clonotype has only a few counts. The chain has TRBV28 and TRBJ2-2; D not certain. The V gene's germline CDR1 is MDHEN and CDR2 SYDVKM. Trimming took off 4 bases at V and 0 bases at J, with 18 bases between the two ends. The CDR3 spans 18 residues. As DNA, the CDR3 is TGTGCCAGCAGTTCAGCACGAATGGGGAATCCGAACACCGGGGAGCTGTTTTTT. It specifies CASSSARMGNPNTGELFF.

The chain employs TRBV20-1 and TRBJ1-6; 8 bases align to TRBD1. The junction had 13 bases not matched to a gene; V was cut back by 4 bases and J by 8 bases. This CDR3 is 16 amino acids long. Germline V lookup: CDR1 DFQATT, CDR2 SNEGSKA (reference sequence). Written as DNA, the CDR3 is TGCAGTGCTACCTTGGACAGGGCAGGGGTTGATTCACCCCTCCACTTT. It codes for CSATLDRAGVDSPLHF.

Many counts were recorded for this clonotype. The chain recombines TRBV11-2 with TRBJ2-7; 11 nucleotides match TRBD1. Trimming removed 9 bases from V and 5 bases from J; junction bases left unmatched: 6. Germline CDR1 is SGHAT and CDR2 is FQNNGV. This CDR3 comprises 13 residues. CDR3 protein: CASRRTGGNEQYF. The CDR3 region has the DNA TGTGCCAGTCGGAGGACAGGGGGCAACGAGCAGTACTTC.

The chain is built from TRBV7-2 and TRBJ2-3; TRBD2 might be the D (5 bases). Germline V lookup: CDR1 SGHTA, CDR2 FQGNSA. The CDR3 has 16 residues. V was trimmed by 0 bases and J by 3 bases, leaving 13 bases between them. The CDR3 DNA follows: TGTGCCAGCAGCTTAGCCACAGCACTAGGTACAGATACGCAGTATTTT. This codes for CASSLATALGTDTQYF. Full variable domain (missing parts from reference TRBV7-2 and TRBJ2-3): GAGVSQSPSNKVTEKGKDVELRCDPISGHTALYWYRQSLGQGLEFLIYFQGNSAPDKSGLPSDRFSAERTGGSVSTLTIQRTQQEDSAVYLCASSLATALGTDTQYFGPGTRLTVL.

There are many counts of this clonotype. Germline and junction disagree at one end, which may indicate a read error. The V gene is TRBV5-1, the J gene TRBJ2-7, with unresolved D. CDR1 is SGHRS and CDR2 is YFSETQ in the germline V gene. This CDR3 comprises 15 residues. The CDR3 sequence: CASSLAVSPPAVYVF. CDR3 nucleotides: TGCGCCAGCAGCTTGGCGGTCAGCCCGCCAGCTGTCTACGTGTTC.

This clonotype has ten or more counts. This chain links TRBV4-1 with TRBJ1-1; 8 nucleotides line up with TRBD1. With 1 base clipped from V and 4 bases from J, the junction kept 11 bases outside the gene matches. The CDR3 is made up of 17 amino acids. Germline assignment: CDR1 MGHRA and CDR2 YSYEKL. The CDR3 DNA reads as TGCGCCAGCAGCCAAGCCCCTAGACAGGGGAGGGGCACTGAAGCTTTCTTT. Amino acids: CASSQAPRQGRGTEAFF.

The chain uses TRBV4-3 and TRBJ2-1; D may correspond to TRBD1 or TRBD2 (6 bases each). CDR1 is LGHNA, CDR2 YSLEER, per germline. Trimming took 0 bases from V and 4 from J, leaving 13 bases between them. CDR3 size: 16 residues. CDR3 DNA sequence: TGCGCCAGCAGCCAAGATAAGGGGGGAGATTACAATGAGCAGTTCTTC. This sequence encodes CASSQDKGGDYNEQFF.

This clonotype was seen repeatedly, ten times or more. This rearrangement joins TRBV29-1 to TRBJ2-2; D gene ambiguous. Germline V CDR1 and CDR2: SQVTM, ANQGSEA. The length of the CDR3 is 10 residues. The ends were cut back, 4 bases at V and 8 bases at J, with 5 bases in the middle. The CDR3 protein is CSVGVGELFF. DNA for the CDR3: TGCAGCGTTGGGGTTGGGGAGCTGTTTTTT.

This clonotype turned up a few times. The chain carries TRBV6-4 and TRBJ2-2, with 7 bases aligning to TRBD1. Germline lookup yields CDR1 MRHNA and CDR2 SNTAGT. Trimming took 7 bases from V and 0 from J; bases not matched to a gene: 8. The CDR3 loop spans 16 amino acids. CDR3 nucleotides: TGTGCCAGCAATTTTCCCGGGACAGCGAACACCGGGGAGCTGTTTTTT. Amino acids: CASNFPGTANTGELFF.

This chain connects TRBV3-1 to TRBJ2-2; the D is unclear. Germline V gene lookup returns CDR1 LGHDT and CDR2 YNNKEL (reference sequence). Trimming removed 3 bases at V and 4 bases at J, with 9 bases between. The length of the CDR3 is 14 residues. Written as DNA, the CDR3 is TGTGCCAGCAGCCATTCACTTGGCACCGGGGAGCTGTTTTTT. It specifies CASSHSLGTGELFF.

The chain is built from TRBV18 and TRBJ1-3; D is ambiguous. The CDR3 is 14 residues long. V was clipped by 9 bases and J by 0 bases, with 12 bases between them. Germline assignment: CDR1 KGHSH and CDR2 LQKENI. This CDR3 reads CASPAADSGNTIYF. The CDR3 nucleotides read TGTGCCAGTCCGGCGGCAGACTCTGGAAACACCATATATTTT.

J is TRBJ2-5 and V is TRBV4-2; 9 nucleotides align to TRBD2. Germline trimming cut 4 bases from V and 2 bases from J; bases unmatched to any gene: 5. CDR3 size: 15 residues. CDR1 is LGHNA and CDR2 is YNFKEQ in the germline V gene. The CDR3 nucleotides are TGTGCCAGCAGCCGGGCGGGGGGGCAGCAAGAGACCCAGTACTTC. Protein: CASSRAGGQQETQYF.

This clonotype has a handful of counts. The V gene is TRBV9, the J gene TRBJ2-7, with 10 bases identical to TRBD1. The CDR3 contains 14 residues. The germline CDR1 and CDR2 sequences are SGDLS and YYNGEE. V was clipped by 4 bases and J by 3 bases; unmatched bases: 4. Here the CDR3 reads CASSRGDRGYEQYF. The DNA for the CDR3 is TGTGCCAGCAGCCGGGGGGACAGGGGCTACGAGCAGTACTTC.

This clonotype was counted a few times. The V gene is TRBV14, the J gene TRBJ2-5, with D perhaps being TRBD1 or TRBD2 (5 bases each). Germline CDR1 is SGHDN and CDR2 is FVKESK. Trimming left V 4 bases short and J 5 bases short, with 17 bases between. The CDR3 has 15 residues. The CDR3 coding sequence is TGTGCCAGCAGCCCCCGGGACCACGTTGGGGAGACCCAGTACTTC. This sequence encodes CASSPRDHVGETQYF.

In this sample, this clonotype turned up many times. The rearrangement joins TRBV6-1 to TRBJ2-1; TRBD2 aligns across 7 bases. There are 18 residues in the CDR3. The germline CDR1 and CDR2 sequences are MNHNS and SASEGT. After removal of 7 bases from V and 0 bases from J, the junction contained 15 bases not matched to a gene. The CDR3 bases are TGTGCCAGCACCAAGGCCCTGCTCGGGGGGAGCTCCTACAATGAGCAGTTCTTC. It encodes CASTKALLGGSSYNEQFF.

This clonotype was counted a few times. The CDR3 sequence: CASSPQGGWGLNYGYTF. The CDR3 DNA is TGTGCCAGCAGCCCCCAGGGGGGTTGGGGTTTAAACTATGGCTACACCTTC. The chain combines TRBV27 with TRBJ1-2; 7 nucleotides align to TRBD1. The CDR3 extends over 17 amino acids. V lost 6 bases, J lost 2 bases, and 15 bases stayed unmatched. Germline lookup yields CDR1 MNHEY and CDR2 SMNVEV (reference sequence).

This clonotype was seen only a few times. This chain uses TRBV6-2 or TRBV6-3 with TRBJ2-6; D ambiguous. Germline V lookup: CDR1 MNHEY, CDR2 SVGEGT. This CDR3 is 17 amino acids long. V gave up 5 bases and J gave up 2 bases, with 16 bases separating them. The CDR3 DNA is TGTGCCAGCAGTAAAGACACCTACTCCACTGGGGCCAACGTCCTGACTTTC. Protein: CASSKDTYSTGANVLTF.

Many counts were recorded for this clonotype. CDR3 residues: CASSLDRQGGEKLFF. The CDR3 nucleotides are TGTGCCAGCAGCTTAGACCGCCAGGGTGGTGAAAAACTGTTTTTT. The chain is built from TRBV7-9 and TRBJ1-4; weak D call: TRBD1 (5 bases). The germline V gene encodes CDR1 SEHNR and CDR2 FQNEAQ (reference sequence). Trimming cost V 1 base and J 7 bases, with 13 bases left between them. The CDR3 extends over 15 amino acids.